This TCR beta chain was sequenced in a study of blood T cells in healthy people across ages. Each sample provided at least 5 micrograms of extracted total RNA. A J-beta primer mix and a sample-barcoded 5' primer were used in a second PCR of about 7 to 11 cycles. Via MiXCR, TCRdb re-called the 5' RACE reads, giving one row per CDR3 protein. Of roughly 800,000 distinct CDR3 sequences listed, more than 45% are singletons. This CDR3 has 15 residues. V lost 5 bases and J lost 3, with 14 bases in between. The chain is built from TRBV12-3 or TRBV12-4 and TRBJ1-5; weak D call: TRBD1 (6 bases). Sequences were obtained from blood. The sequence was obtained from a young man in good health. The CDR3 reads CASSRRDNYNQPQHF. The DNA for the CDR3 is TGTGCCAGCAGTCGCCGGGACAACTACAATCAGCCCCAGCATTTT.